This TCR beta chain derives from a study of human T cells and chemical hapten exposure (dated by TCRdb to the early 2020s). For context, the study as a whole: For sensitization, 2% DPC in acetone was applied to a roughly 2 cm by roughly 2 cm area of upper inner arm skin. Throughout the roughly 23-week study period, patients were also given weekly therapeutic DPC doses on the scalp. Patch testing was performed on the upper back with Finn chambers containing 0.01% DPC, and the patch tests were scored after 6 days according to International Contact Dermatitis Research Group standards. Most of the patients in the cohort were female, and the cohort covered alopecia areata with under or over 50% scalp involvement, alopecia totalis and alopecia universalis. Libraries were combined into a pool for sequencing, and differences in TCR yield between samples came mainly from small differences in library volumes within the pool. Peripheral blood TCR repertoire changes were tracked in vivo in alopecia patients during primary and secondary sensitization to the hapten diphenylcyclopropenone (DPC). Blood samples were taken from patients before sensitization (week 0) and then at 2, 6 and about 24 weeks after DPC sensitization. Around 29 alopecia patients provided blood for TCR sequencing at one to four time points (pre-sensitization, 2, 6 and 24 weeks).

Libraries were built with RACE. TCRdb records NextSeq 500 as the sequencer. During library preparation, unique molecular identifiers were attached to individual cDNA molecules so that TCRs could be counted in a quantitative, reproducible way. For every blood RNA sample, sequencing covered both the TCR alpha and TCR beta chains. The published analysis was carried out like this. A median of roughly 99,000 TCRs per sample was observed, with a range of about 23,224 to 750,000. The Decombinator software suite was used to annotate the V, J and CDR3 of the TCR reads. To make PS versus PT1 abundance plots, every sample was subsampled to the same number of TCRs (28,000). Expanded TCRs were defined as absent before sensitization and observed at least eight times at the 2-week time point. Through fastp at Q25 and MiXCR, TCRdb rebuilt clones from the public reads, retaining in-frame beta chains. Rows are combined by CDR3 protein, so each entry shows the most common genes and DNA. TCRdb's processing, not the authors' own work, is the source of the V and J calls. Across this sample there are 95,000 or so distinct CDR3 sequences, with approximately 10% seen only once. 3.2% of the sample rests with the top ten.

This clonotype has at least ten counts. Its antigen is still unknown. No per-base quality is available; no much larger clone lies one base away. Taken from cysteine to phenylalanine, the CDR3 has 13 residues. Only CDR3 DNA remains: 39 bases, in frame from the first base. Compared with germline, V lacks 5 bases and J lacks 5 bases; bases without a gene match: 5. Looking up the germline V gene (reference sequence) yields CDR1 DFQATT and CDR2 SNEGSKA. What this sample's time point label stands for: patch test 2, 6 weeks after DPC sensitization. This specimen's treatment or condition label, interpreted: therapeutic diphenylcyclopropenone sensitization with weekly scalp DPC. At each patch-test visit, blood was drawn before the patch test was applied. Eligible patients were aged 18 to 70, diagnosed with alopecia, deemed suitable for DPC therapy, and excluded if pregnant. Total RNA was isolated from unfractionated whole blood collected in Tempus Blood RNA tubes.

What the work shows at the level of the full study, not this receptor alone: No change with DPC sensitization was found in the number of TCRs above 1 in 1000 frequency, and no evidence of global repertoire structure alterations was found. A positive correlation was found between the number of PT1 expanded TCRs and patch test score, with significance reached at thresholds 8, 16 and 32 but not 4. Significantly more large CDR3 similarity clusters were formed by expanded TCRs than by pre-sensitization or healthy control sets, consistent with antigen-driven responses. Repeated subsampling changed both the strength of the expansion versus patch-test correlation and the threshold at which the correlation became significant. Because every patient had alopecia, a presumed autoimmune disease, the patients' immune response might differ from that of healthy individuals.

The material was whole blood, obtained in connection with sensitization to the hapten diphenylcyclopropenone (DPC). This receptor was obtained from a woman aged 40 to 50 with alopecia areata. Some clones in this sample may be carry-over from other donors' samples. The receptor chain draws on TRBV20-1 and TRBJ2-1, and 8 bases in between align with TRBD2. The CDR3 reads CSARGLAHNEQFF. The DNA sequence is TGCAGTGCTCGTGGACTAGCCCACAATGAGCAGTTCTTC.